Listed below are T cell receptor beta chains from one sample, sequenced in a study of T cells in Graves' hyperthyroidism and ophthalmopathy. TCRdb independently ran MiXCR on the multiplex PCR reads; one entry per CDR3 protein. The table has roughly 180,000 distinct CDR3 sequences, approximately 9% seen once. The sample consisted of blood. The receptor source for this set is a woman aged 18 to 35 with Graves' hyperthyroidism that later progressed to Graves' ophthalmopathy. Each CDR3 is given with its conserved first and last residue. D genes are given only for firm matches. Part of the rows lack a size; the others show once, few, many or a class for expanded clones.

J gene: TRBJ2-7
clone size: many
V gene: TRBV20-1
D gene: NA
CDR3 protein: CSARDLANSYEQYF
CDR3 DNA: TGCAGTGCTAGAGATCTGGCGAACTCCTACGAGCAGTACTTC

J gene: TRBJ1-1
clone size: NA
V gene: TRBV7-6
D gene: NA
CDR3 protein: CASSVKQWRDTEAFF
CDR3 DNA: TGTGCCAGCAGCGTTAAACAGTGGCGGGACACTGAAGCTTTCTTT

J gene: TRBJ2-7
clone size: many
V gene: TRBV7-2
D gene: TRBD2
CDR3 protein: CASSQGLAYSYEQYF
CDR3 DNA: TGTGCCAGCAGCCAGGGACTAGCCTATTCCTACGAGCAGTACTTC

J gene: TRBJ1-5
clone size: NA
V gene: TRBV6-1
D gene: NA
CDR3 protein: CASSRTNDQPQHF
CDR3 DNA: TGTGCCAGCAGTCGGACAAATGATCAGCCCCAGCATTTT

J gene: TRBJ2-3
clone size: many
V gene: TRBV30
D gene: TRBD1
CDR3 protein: CAWSVLGTGGLTDTQYF
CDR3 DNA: TGTGCCTGGAGTGTACTGGGGACAGGGGGCCTTACAGATACGCAGTATTTT

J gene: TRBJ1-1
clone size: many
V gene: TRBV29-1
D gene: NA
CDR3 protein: CSVGVGGGTEAFF
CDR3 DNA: TGCAGCGTGGGGGTCGGGGGTGGGACTGAAGCTTTCTTT

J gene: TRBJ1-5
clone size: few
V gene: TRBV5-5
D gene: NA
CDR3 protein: CASSSEPRGYSNQPQHF
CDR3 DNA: TGTGCCAGCAGCTCCGAGCCCAGGGGCTATAGCAATCAGCCCCAGCATTTT

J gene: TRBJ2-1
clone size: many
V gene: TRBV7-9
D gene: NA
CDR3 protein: CASSLVGGAESSYNEQFF
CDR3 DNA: TGTGCCAGCAGCTTAGTAGGGGGGGCAGAAAGCTCCTACAATGAGCAGTTCTTC

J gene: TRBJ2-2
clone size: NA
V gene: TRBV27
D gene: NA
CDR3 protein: CASSLWRSGYTGELFF
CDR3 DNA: TGTGCCAGCAGTTTATGGCGCTCGGGGTACACCGGGGAGCTGTTTTTT

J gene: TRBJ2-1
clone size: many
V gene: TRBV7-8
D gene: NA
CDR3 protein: CASSLEQTFNEQFF
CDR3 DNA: TGTGCCAGCAGCTTAGAACAGACTTTCAATGAGCAGTTCTTC

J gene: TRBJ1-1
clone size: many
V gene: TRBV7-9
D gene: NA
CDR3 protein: CASSLGQQDTEAFF
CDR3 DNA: TGTGCCAGCAGCTTAGGCCAGCAGGACACTGAAGCTTTCTTT

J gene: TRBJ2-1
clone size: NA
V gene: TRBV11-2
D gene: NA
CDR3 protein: CASSFLSPPGGYEQFF
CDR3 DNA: TGTGCCAGCAGCTTCCTGTCACCACCCGGGGGCTATGAGCAGTTCTTC

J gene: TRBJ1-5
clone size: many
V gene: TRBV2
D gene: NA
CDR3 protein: CASSIGQTINQPQHF
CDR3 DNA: TGTGCCAGCAGCATAGGACAGACAATCAATCAGCCCCAGCATTTT

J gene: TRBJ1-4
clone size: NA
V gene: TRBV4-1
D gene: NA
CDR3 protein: CASSQGEWGTNEKLFF
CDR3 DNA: TGCGCCAGCAGCCAGGGGGAGTGGGGAACTAATGAAAAACTGTTTTTT

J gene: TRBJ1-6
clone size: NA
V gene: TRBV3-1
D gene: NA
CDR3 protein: CASSLTEYNSPLHF
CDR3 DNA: TGTGCCAGCAGTTTAACGGAATATAATTCACCCCTCCACTTT

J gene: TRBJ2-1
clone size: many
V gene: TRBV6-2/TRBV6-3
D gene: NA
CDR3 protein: CASSYRVPRLYNEQFF
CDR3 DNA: TGTGCCAGCAGTTACAGGGTCCCACGACTCTACAATGAGCAGTTCTTC

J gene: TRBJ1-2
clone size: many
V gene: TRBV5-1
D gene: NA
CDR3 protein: CASSFRQDVGRDGYTF
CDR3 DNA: TGCGCCAGCAGCTTCCGACAGGATGTAGGAAGGGATGGCTACACCTTC

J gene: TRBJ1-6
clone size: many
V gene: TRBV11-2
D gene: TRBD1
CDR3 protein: CASSSTGVDNSPLHF
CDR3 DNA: TGTGCCAGCAGCTCGACAGGGGTTGATAATTCTCCCCTCCACTTT

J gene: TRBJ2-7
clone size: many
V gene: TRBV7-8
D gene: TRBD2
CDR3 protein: CASSLRGSGSYEQYF
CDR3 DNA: TGTGCCAGCAGCCTCCGTGGTAGCGGGAGCTACGAGCAGTACTTC

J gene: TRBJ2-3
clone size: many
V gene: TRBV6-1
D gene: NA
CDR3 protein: CASSEAGLAQEGADTQYF
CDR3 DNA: TGTGCCAGCAGTGAAGCGGGATTGGCTCAGGAGGGGGCAGATACGCAGTATTTT

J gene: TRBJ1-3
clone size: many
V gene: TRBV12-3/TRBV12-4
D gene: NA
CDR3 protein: CASSPGRGAWENTIYF
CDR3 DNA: TGTGCCAGCAGTCCGGGGCGCGGGGCCTGGGAAAACACCATATATTTT

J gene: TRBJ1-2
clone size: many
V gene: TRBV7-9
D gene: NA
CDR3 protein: CASSSAVRGFYGYTF
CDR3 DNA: TGTGCCAGCAGCTCTGCCGTGAGAGGGTTCTATGGCTACACCTTC

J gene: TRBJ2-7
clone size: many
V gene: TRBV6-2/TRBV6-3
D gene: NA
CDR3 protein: CASSYPTRGNVASYEQYF
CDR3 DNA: TGTGCCAGCAGTTATCCGACGCGTGGCAACGTGGCTAGCTACGAGCAGTACTTC

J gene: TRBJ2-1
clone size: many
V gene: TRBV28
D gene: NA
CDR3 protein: CASSLLGVGLNEQFF
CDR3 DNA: TGTGCCAGCAGTCTCTTAGGGGTGGGGTTAAATGAGCAGTTCTTC

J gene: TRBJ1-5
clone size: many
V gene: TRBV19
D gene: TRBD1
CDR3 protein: CASSFGGWGQARNQPQHF
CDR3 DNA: TGTGCCAGTAGTTTCGGCGGGTGGGGACAGGCCCGTAATCAGCCCCAGCATTTT

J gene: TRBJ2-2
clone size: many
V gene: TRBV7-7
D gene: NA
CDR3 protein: CASSLAVEAGELFF
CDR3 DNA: TGTGCCAGCAGCTTAGCTGTGGAGGCCGGGGAGCTGTTTTTT

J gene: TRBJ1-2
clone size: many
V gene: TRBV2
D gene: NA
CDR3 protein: CASSGTRQVYGYTF
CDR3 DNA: TGTGCCAGCAGCGGGACCCGGCAAGTCTATGGCTACACCTTC

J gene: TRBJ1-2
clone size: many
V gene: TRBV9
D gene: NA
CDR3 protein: CASSVGVEGHGYTF
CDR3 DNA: TGTGCCAGCAGCGTAGGGGTGGAGGGCCATGGCTACACCTTC

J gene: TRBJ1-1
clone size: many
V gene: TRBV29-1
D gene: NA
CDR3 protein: CSVEAGLGTEAFF
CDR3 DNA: TGCAGCGTTGAGGCGGGGTTGGGCACTGAAGCTTTCTTT

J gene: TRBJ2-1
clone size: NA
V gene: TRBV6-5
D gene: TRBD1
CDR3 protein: CASSYSLGTGTGNEQFF
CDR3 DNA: TGTGCCAGCAGTTACTCGTTAGGGACAGGGACTGGAAATGAGCAGTTCTTC

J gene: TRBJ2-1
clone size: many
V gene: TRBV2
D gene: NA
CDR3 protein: CASIRTVAFYNEQFF
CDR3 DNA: TGTGCCAGCATTCGTACCGTGGCGTTCTACAATGAGCAGTTCTTC

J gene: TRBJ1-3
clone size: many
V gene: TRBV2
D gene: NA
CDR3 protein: CASSESGAGGNTIYF
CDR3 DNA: TGTGCCAGCAGTGAATCAGGCGCGGGTGGAAACACCATATATTTT